This T cell receptor (beta chain) was retrieved from a study of cytomegalovirus exposure and HLA in healthy donors. The wider study: Drawn from HLA-typed donors, about 85 million unique TCRs were held in an early data release.

PCR primers comprised 60 Vbeta and 13 Jbeta primers. Assay: immunoSEQ multiplex PCR; the TCRdb copy retains only in-frame clones and omits some. The data contain around 180,000 clones, over 75% of them singletons. A remark on this clone: Its cognate antigen is unknown.

The study, taken as a whole, reports: Rarity marked most TCR sequences, yet some public TCRs occurred in many donors. According to a later analysis, most TCR beta chains associated with CMV appeared HLA-restricted. The study designated over 150 TCR beta chains cytomegalovirus-associated.

The TCR was taken from a man aged 18 to 30 in good health and CMV-seronegative. The sequenced sample consisted of PBMCs.

The CDR3 spells CASSYGIDRPYGYTF. The CDR3 bases are TGCGCCAGCAGTTACGGAATTGACAGACCCTATGGCTACACCTTC. V gene TRBV5-1 combines with J gene TRBJ1-2, with a weak D call TRBD1 (5 bases). The V gene lost 5 bases and the J gene lost 4 bases, with 18 bases spanning the gap. CDR3 length: 15 residues. Looked up from germline, CDR1 is SGHRS and CDR2 is YFSETQ.